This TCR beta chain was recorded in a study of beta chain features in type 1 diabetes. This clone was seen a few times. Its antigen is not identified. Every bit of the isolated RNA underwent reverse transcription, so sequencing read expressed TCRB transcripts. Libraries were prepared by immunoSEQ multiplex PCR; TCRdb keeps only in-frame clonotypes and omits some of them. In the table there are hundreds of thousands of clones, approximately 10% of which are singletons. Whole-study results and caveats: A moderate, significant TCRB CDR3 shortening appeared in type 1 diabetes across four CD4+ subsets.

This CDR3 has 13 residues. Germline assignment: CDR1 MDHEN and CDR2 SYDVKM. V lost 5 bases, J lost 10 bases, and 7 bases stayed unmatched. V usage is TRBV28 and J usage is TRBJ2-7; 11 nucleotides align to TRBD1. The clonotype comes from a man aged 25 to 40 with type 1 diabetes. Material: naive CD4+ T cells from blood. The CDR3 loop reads CASSPGQGAKQYF. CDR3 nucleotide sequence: TGTGCCAGCAGTCCCGGACAGGGGGCAAAACAGTACTTC.